This T cell receptor beta chain was observed in a study of patients and donors after allogeneic stem cell transplantation. Only a few counts were recorded for this clonotype. V lost 0 bases and J lost 6, with 18 bases in between. Germline-derived CDR1 and CDR2 are SGDLS and YYNGEE. The CDR3 has 16 residues. TCRdb processed the RT-PCR reads anew with MiXCR; each CDR3 protein has one entry. The data contain about a million distinct CDR3 sequences, 15% to 20% of them singletons. The chain is built from TRBV9 and TRBJ1-2; perhaps TRBD1 as D (6 bases). The receptor comes from a human donor who was either an allogeneic HSCT recipient or a stem cell or donor lymphocyte infusion donor (not recorded which). It is not recorded whose cells these are; they may come from a transplant donor. The sample comprised blood, either unsorted or a sorted T cell fraction (not recorded which). This CDR3 is CASSVEVVSGENGYTF. The CDR3 nucleotides are TGTGCCAGCAGCGTAGAGGTCGTGTCAGGGGAAAATGGCTACACCTTC.